This TCR beta chain comes out of a study of T cell repertoires in cytomegalovirus infection (dated by TCRdb to about 2019). General notes on the study: Alongside well-studied HLA-B-restricted epitopes, the peptide stimulations were aimed at recently identified HLA-C-restricted CMV epitopes, whose presentation resists viral immunomodulation. Donor HLA type was relevant to the analysis, because carriage of CMV infection together with the matching HLA type was indicated by public TCR beta signatures.

What this sample's treatment or condition label stands for: in vitro stimulation with specific CMV peptide epitopes to enrich CMV-specific T cells. TCRdb shows the sequencer as Illumina HiSeq 1500. In-frame beta chains were kept once TCRdb had trimmed the public reads at Q25 with fastp and called clones with MiXCR. When rows share a CDR3 protein, they turn into one entry using the most common DNA and genes. Here the sample has approximately 300,000 distinct CDR3 sequences; almost 30% occur a single time. Together, the top ten hold 20% of the sample. This clonotype has more than one count but fewer than ten. The antigen it recognizes is unknown. No much larger clone is present one base from it, and per-base qualities are unavailable. The research as a whole found: In both this cohort and an independent cohort of under 450 donors, the cumulative frequency of public TCR beta family members distinguished carriers of CMV infection plus the relevant HLA type. In the ex vivo response, HLA-C-restricted CMV-specific TCR beta clonotypes were dominant, and in two of eight donors the single most frequent clonotype came from this HLA-C-restricted group.

This sequence originates from a human donor in good health (CMV status not recorded). Some clones in this sample may be carry-over from other donors' samples. Sample: cultured PBMCs, taken from culture after CMV antigen stimulation.

The encoded CDR3 is CASSANRILTDTQYF. The DNA is TGTGCCAGCAGTGCCAACAGAATCCTCACAGATACGCAGTATTTT. The V gene is TRBV27 and the J gene is TRBJ2-3, with the D gene not clear enough to name. The CDR3 sequence holds 15 residues, the cysteine and phenylalanine included. The entry retains the CDR3 DNA only, 45 bases that are in frame from base 1. CDR1 and CDR2 are read off the germline V gene (reference sequence) as MNHEY and SMNVEV. V lost 5 bases and J lost 2 bases; the stretch between them is 14 bases long.